This T cell receptor beta chain originates from a study of blood T cells in healthy people across ages. Primers used in a second PCR of roughly 6 to 12 cycles were a sample-barcoded 5' primer and a J-beta primer mix. TCRdb processed the 5' RACE reads anew with MiXCR; each CDR3 protein has one entry. The table lists more than 900,000 distinct CDR3 sequences, approximately 26% of them singletons. Germline V CDR1 and CDR2: SGHRS, YFSETQ. CDR3 size: 16 residues. The V gene lost 0 bases and the J gene lost 1 base, with 13 bases spanning the gap. This clonotype turned up a few times. The same sample was also used in a study of T cells of mothers and their children.

This clonotype was obtained from a girl aged 2-10 years in good health. The rearrangement links TRBV5-1 to TRBJ2-5; perhaps TRBD2 as D (5 bases). Sequencing was carried out using blood. The CDR3 region has the DNA TGCGCCAGCAGCTTGGGCGAGGGCCTAATCCAAGAGACCCAGTACTTC. Translating it yields CASSLGEGLIQETQYF.